One sample yielded the 10 T cell receptor beta chains listed below, sequenced in a study of technical replicates of blood from several donors. Libraries were prepared by immunoSEQ multiplex PCR; TCRdb keeps only in-frame clonotypes and omits some of them. Here the sample spans approximately 79,000 clones, roughly 94% being singletons. Input material: T cells isolated from PBMCs. The origin of the receptors is a human donor in good health.

This chain links TRBV5-1 with TRBJ2-7; TRBD2 matches at 8 bases. Trimming cost V 2 bases and J 2 bases; bases outside gene matches: 0. From germline, CDR1 is SGHRS and CDR2 YFSETQ. There are 13 residues in the CDR3. For the CDR3, the DNA is TGCGCCAGCAGCTTTAGCGGGACCTACGAGCAGTACTTC. This translates into CASSFSGTYEQYF.

CDR3 protein: CAWYLGQGDGYTF. The CDR3 DNA sequence: TGTGCCTGGTACTTGGGACAGGGAGATGGCTACACCTTC. J is TRBJ1-2 and V is TRBV30; TRBD1 agrees at 9 bases. V gave up 5 bases and J gave up 6 bases; unmatched junction bases: 7. This CDR3 contains 13 residues. Germline assignment: CDR1 GTSNPN and CDR2 SVGIG (reference sequence).

The chain employs TRBV6-5 and TRBJ2-5; D might be TRBD2 (7 bases). Trimming pared 6 bases from V and 1 base from J, leaving 12 bases between. There are 14 residues in the CDR3. Germline V CDR1 and CDR2: MNHEY, SVGAGI. The CDR3 loop is CASRRGEGQETQYF. Here the CDR3 DNA reads TGTGCCAGCAGGAGGGGGGAGGGCCAAGAGACCCAGTACTTC.

DNA of the CDR3: TGCGCCAGCAGATCCCGACAGGGGGGGAAAGAGACCCAGTACTTC. Its translation: CASRSRQGGKETQYF. The chain links TRBV4-1 to TRBJ2-5, with 9 bases lining up with TRBD1. The trim removed 6 bases at V and 3 bases at J, leaving 8 bases unmatched. The CDR3 length is 15 residues. From germline, CDR1 is MGHRA and CDR2 YSYEKL.

The chain uses TRBV6-5 and TRBJ1-4; 8 positions match TRBD1. Trimming at V came to 7 bases and at J to 5 bases, leaving 6 bases not matched to a gene. The CDR3 is 14 amino acids. Germline V gene lookup returns CDR1 MNHEY and CDR2 SVGAGI. The CDR3 coding sequence is TGTGCCAGCAAAACAGGACAGGGCAATGAAAAACTGTTTTTT. This gives the protein CASKTGQGNEKLFF.

This chain joins TRBV9 and TRBJ2-2; D is possibly TRBD2 (5 bases). In germline, CDR1 is SGDLS, CDR2 YYNGEE. The CDR3 is made up of 15 amino acids. V lost 0 bases and J 1 base, leaving 7 bases between the germline ends. This CDR3 is CASSVGGRNTGELFF. DNA of the CDR3: TGTGCCAGCAGCGTAGGAGGGCGGAACACCGGGGAGCTGTTTTTT.

This chain connects TRBV19 to TRBJ2-2; D remains ambiguous. Germline V gene lookup returns CDR1 LNHDA and CDR2 SQIVND (reference sequence). With 2 bases removed from V and 5 bases from J, the gap between germline ends came to 15 bases. The CDR3 covers 16 residues. As DNA, the CDR3 is TGTGCCAGTAGTATAATCCCCTCCCCAGGTACCGGGGAGCTGTTTTTT. Residues: CASSIIPSPGTGELFF.

This clone has only a few counts. Compared with germline, one end of the junction differs, possibly owing to a read error. The chain employs TRBV10-3 and TRBJ2-7; tentatively, D is TRBD2 (6 bases). The germline V gene has CDR1 ENHRY and CDR2 SYGVKD. This CDR3 region has 11 residues. CDR3 residues: CSTRRDGEQYF. The CDR3 region has the DNA TGCTCGACTAGGCGGGACGGGGAGCAGTACTTC.

This chain joins TRBV5-1 and TRBJ2-7; the match to TRBD2 covers 11 bases. The CDR3 covers 16 residues. The germline CDR1 and CDR2 sequences are SGHRS and YFSETQ. Trimming at V came to 2 bases and at J to 2 bases, leaving 6 bases not matched to a gene. CDR3 DNA: TGCGCCAGCAGCTTCCTAACTAGCGGGAGTACCTACGAGCAGTACTTC. The encoded protein is CASSFLTSGSTYEQYF.

V gene TRBV4-1 combines with J gene TRBJ2-7; D possibly corresponds to TRBD2 (5 bases). This CDR3 region has 16 residues. Germline CDR1 and CDR2: MGHRA and YSYEKL. Trimming shortened V by 1 base and J by 1 base, and 14 bases separated the two germline ends. The CDR3 loop reads CASSQANTAVSYEQYF. DNA of the CDR3: TGCGCCAGCAGCCAAGCCAATACAGCGGTTTCCTACGAGCAGTACTTC.